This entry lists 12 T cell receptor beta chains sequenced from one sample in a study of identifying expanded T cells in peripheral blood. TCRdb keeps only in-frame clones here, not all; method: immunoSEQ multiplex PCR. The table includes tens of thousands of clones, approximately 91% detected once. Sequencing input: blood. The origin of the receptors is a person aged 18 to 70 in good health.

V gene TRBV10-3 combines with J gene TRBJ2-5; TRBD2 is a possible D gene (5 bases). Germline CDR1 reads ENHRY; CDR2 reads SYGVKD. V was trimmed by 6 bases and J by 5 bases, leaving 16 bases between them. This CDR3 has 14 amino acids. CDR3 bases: TGTGCCATCAGCTCGATTCCCGGGGAGGAGACCCAGTACTTC. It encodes CAISSIPGEETQYF.

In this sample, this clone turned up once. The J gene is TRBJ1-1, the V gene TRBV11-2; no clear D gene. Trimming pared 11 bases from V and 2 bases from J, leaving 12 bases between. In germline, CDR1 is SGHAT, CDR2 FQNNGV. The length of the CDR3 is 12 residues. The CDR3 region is CASRAGNTEAFF. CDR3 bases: TGTGCCTCGAGGGCGGGAAACACTGAAGCTTTCTTT.

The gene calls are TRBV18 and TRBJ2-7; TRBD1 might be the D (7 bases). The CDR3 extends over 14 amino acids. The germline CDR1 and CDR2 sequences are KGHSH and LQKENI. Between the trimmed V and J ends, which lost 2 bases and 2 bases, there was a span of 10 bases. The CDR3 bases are TGTGCCAGCTCACCAAGCAGGGGGGCCTACGAGCAGTACTTC. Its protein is CASSPSRGAYEQYF.

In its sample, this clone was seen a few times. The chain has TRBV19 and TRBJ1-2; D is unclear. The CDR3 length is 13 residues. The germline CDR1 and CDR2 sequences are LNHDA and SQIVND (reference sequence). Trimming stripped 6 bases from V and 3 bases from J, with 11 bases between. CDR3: CASSEGRYYGYTF. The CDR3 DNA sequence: TGTGCCAGTAGCGAGGGAAGGTACTATGGCTACACCTTC.

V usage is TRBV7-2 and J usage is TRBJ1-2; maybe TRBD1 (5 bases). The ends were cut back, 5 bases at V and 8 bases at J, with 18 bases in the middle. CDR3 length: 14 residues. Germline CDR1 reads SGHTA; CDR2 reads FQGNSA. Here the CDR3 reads CASSQEGRYSGYTF. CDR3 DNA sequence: TGTGCCAGCAGCCAAGAGGGGCGATACTCCGGCTACACCTTC.

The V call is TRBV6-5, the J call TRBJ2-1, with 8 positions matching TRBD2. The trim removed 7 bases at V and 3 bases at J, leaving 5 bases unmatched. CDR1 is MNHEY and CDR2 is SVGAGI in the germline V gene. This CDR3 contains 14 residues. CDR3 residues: CASKSSGIYNEQFF. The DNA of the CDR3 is TGTGCCAGCAAGAGTAGCGGGATCTACAATGAGCAGTTCTTC.

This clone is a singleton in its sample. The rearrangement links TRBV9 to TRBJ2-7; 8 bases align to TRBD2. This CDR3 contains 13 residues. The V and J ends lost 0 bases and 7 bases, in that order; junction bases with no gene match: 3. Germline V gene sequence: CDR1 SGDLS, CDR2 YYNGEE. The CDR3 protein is CASSVEEREEQYF. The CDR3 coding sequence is TGTGCCAGCAGCGTAGAAGAGCGGGAGGAGCAGTACTTC.

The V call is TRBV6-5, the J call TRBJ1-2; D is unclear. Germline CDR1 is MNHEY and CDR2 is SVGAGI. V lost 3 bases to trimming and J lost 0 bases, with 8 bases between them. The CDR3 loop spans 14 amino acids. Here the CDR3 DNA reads TGTGCCAGCAGTTATGGGTCCCCTAACTATGGCTACACCTTC. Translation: CASSYGSPNYGYTF.

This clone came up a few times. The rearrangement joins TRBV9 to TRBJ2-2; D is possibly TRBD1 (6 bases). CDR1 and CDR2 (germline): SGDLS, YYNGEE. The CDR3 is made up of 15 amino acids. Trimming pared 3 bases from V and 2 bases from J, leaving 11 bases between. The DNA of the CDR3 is TGTGCCAGCAGCGCACACAGGGTAAACACCGGGGAGCTGTTTTTT. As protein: CASSAHRVNTGELFF.

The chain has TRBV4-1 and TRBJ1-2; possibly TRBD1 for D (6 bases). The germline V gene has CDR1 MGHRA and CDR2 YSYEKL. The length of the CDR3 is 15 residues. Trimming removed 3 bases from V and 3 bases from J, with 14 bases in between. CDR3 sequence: CASSHSDRSYYGYTF. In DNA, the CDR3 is TGCGCCAGCAGCCATTCTGACAGGAGTTACTATGGCTACACCTTC.

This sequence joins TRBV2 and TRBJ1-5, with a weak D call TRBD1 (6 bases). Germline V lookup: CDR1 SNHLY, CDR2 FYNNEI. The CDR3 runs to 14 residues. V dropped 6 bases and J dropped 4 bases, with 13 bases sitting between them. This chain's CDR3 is CASSQDRRNQPQHF. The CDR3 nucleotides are TGTGCCAGCAGCCAGGACAGACGAAATCAGCCCCAGCATTTT.

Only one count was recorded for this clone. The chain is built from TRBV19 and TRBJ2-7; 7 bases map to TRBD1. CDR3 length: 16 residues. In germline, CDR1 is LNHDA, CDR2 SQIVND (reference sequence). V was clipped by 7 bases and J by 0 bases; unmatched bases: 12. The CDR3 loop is CASKGAGRTSSYEQYF. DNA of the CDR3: TGTGCCAGTAAGGGGGCAGGCAGGACAAGCTCCTACGAGCAGTACTTC.